This TCR beta chain was retrieved from a study of PD-L1 blockade in urothelial cancer. The sample's time point: peripheral blood 6 weeks after treatment start. The germline gives CDR1 SGHTA, CDR2 FQGNSA. The CDR3 is 15 amino acids. V lost 2 bases to trimming and J lost 3 bases, with 14 bases between them. Using immunoSEQ multiplex PCR, the repertoire was profiled, and TCRdb retains in-frame clones only, with some absent. Counted here are about 120,000 clones, around 88% occurring once; the ten biggest clones make up roughly 2.4%. The clonotype originates from a man aged 50-59 years with urothelial cancer. The chain carries TRBV7-2 and TRBJ2-7, with D perhaps TRBD2 (5 bases). The sequences come from PBMCs, collected around atezolizumab (anti-PD-L1) treatment. This chain's CDR3 is CASSLRPGTDYEQYF. CDR3 bases: TGTGCCAGCAGCTTAAGGCCGGGAACAGACTACGAGCAGTACTTC.